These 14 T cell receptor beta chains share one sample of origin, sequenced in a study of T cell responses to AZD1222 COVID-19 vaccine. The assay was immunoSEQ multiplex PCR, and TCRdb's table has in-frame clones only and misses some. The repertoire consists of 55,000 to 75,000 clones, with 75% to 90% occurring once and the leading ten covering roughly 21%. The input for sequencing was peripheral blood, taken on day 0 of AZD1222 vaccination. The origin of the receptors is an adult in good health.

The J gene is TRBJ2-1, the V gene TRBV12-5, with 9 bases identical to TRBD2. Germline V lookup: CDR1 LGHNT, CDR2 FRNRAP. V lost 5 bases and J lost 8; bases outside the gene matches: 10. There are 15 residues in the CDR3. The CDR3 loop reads CASGPSGGRGDEQFF. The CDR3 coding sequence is TGTGCTAGTGGTCCCTCGGGCGGGAGGGGCGATGAGCAGTTCTTC.

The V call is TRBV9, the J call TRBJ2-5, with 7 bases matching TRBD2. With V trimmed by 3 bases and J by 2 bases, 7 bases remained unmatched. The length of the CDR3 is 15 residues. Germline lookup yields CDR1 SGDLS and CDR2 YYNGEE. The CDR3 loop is CASSAQRGKQETQYF. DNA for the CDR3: TGTGCCAGCAGCGCACAGCGGGGTAAACAAGAGACCCAGTACTTC. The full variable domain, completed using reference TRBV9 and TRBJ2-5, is DSGVTQTPKHLITATGQRVTLRCSPRSGDLSVYWYQQSLDQGLQFLIQYYNGEERAKGNILERFSAQQFPDLHSELNLSSLELGDSALYFCASSAQRGKQETQYFGPGTRLLVL.

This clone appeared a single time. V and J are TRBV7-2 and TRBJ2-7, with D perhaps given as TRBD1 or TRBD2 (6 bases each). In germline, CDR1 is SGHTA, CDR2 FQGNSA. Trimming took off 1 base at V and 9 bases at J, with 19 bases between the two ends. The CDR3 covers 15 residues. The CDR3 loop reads CASSLGRTGASPQYF. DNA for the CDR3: TGTGCCAGCAGCTTAGGAAGAACGGGGGCTAGTCCGCAGTACTTC.

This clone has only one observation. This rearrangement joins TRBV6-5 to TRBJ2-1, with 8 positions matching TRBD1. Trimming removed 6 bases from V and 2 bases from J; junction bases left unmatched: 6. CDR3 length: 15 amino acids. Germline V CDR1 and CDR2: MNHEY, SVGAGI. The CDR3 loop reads CASRTDRGPYNEQFF. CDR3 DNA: TGTGCCAGCAGGACTGACAGGGGACCCTACAATGAGCAGTTCTTC.

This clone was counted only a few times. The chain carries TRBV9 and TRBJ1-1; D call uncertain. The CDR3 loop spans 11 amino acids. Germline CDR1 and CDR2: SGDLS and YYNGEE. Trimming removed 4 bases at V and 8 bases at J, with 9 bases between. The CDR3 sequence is CASSPLSEAFF. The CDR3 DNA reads TGTGCCAGCAGCCCCCTAAGCGAAGCTTTCTTT.

This CDR3 reads CASSLERLAGSYNEQFF. The DNA for the CDR3 is TGTGCCAGCAGCTTAGAGAGACTAGCGGGAAGCTACAATGAGCAGTTCTTC. The chain uses TRBV11-2 and TRBJ2-1; 11 bases agree with TRBD2. Germline CDR1 is SGHAT and CDR2 is FQNNGV. V lost 0 bases and J lost 3; bases outside the gene matches: 4. The CDR3 consists of 17 residues.

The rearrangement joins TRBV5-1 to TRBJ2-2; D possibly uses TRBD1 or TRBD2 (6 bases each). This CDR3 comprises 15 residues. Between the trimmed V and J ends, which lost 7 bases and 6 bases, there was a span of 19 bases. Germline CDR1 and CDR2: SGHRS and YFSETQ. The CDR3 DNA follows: TGCGCCAGCGGCCCGGGAAGGGGGGTTTCCGGGGAGCTGTTTTTT. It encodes CASGPGRGVSGELFF. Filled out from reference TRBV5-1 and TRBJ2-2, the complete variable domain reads KAGVTQTPRYLIKTRGQQVTLSCSPISGHRSVSWYQQTPGQGLQFLFEYFSETQRNKGNFPGRFSGRQFSNSRSEMNVSTLELGDSALYLCASGPGRGVSGELFFGEGSRLTVL.

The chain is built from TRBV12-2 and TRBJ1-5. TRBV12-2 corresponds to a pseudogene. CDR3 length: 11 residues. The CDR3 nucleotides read TGTGCAAGTCGCTATTACTGGACCCAGCATTTT. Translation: CASRYYWTQHF.

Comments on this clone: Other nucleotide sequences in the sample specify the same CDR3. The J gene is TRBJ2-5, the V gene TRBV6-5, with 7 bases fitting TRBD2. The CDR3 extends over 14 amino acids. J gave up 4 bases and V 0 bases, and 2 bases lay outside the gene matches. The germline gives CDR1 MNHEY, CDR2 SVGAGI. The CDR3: CASSYSGGAETQYF. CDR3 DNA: TGTGCCAGCAGTTACTCGGGAGGGGCAGAGACCCAGTACTTC.

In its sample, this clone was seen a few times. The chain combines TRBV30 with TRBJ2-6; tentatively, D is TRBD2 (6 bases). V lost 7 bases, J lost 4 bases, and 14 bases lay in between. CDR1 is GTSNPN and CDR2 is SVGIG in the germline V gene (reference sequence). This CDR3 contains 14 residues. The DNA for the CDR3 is TGTGCCTTACAGGAGGGGAACGGGGCCAACGTCCTGACTTTC. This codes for CALQEGNGANVLTF.

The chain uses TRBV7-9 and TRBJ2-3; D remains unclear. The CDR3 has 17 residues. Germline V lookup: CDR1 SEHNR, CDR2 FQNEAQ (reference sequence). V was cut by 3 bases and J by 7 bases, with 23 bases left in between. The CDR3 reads CASSFPTESRSKNTQYF. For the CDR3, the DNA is TGTGCCAGCAGCTTTCCCACCGAGAGTAGGAGTAAGAATACGCAGTATTTT.

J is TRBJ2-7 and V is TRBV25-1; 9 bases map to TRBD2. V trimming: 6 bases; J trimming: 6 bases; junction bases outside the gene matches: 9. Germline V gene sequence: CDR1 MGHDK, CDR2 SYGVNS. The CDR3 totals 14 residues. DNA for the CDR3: TGTGCCAGCAGCATAGCGGGAGCCAAGGCCGAGCAGTACTTC. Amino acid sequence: CASSIAGAKAEQYF.

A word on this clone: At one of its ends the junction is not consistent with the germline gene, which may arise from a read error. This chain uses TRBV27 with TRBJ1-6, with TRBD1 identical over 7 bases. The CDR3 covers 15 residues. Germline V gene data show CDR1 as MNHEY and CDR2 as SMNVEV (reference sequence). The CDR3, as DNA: TGTGCCAGCACTTTACAGGGGTCCCACTATTCACCCCTCCACTTT. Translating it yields CASTLQGSHYSPLHF.

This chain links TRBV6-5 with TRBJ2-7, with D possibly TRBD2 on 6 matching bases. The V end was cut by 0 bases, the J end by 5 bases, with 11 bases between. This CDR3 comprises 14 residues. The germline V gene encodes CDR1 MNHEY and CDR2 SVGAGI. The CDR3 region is CASSYSAGLDEQYF. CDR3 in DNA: TGTGCCAGCAGTTACTCAGCGGGTCTCGACGAGCAGTACTTC.